The rows below give T cell receptor beta chains drawn from one sample of a study of T cells in Graves' hyperthyroidism and ophthalmopathy. TCRdb passed the multiplex PCR reads through MiXCR, listing each CDR3 protein once. The data contain 300,000 to 450,000 distinct CDR3 sequences, 15% to 19% of them seen just once; the ten biggest clones take up about a quarter. The sample was blood. These receptors were obtained from a woman under 30 with Graves' hyperthyroidism that later progressed to Graves' ophthalmopathy. Both conserved end residues are part of each CDR3. Each record gives: V gene, J gene, CDR3 protein.

TRBV13	TRBJ2-2	CASSPRGSGYTGELFF
TRBV7-9	TRBJ1-1	CASRPRMNTEAFF
TRBV7-9	TRBJ2-5	CASSSPTGGRETQYF
TRBV19	TRBJ2-1	CASSIGTSGDNEQFF
TRBV7-9	TRBJ2-7	CASSLAGTGSQEQYF
TRBV28	TRBJ1-1	CASSLNLRGQDTEAFF
TRBV28	TRBJ1-2	CASTPIVGGGYTF
TRBV12-3/TRBV12-4	TRBJ2-5	CASSSQGRRETQYF
TRBV27	TRBJ1-5	CASSLYPGRGRQPQHF
TRBV7-2	TRBJ2-7	CASSLASAGLSYEQYF
TRBV15	TRBJ1-1	CATSRQQENTEAFF
TRBV12-3/TRBV12-4	TRBJ1-3	CASTSGNTIYF
TRBV20-1	TRBJ1-3	CSASPQGGVLGNTIYF
TRBV5-8	TRBJ1-3	CASSTDGSSGNTIYF
TRBV11-2	TRBJ1-1	CASSLDGRSTEAFF
TRBV27	TRBJ2-3	CASSPRGNADTQYF
TRBV27	TRBJ1-4	CASSPLQGEKLFF
TRBV7-2	TRBJ2-7	CASSLGLGSYEQYF
TRBV12-3/TRBV12-4	TRBJ1-5	CASKERDNYNQPQHF
TRBV15	TRBJ1-5	CATSRGGGLNSNQPQHF
TRBV28	TRBJ1-3	CASAAPTGGAGNTIYF
TRBV20-1	TRBJ1-2	CSARGLSGYTF
TRBV2	TRBJ2-5	CASWLELQETQYF
TRBV28	TRBJ2-2	CASSFMTGNTGELFF